The 10 T cell receptor beta chains presented below share a single source sample, sequenced in a study of T cells after yellow fever vaccination. Via MiXCR, TCRdb re-called the 5' RACE reads, giving one row per CDR3 protein. Among about 330,000 distinct CDR3 sequences, around 7% were seen once, and the ten largest hold roughly a sixth. Sequencing was performed on PBMCs, taken roughly 45 days after the first yellow fever vaccination. The receptors were gathered from a man aged 18 to 30 who received the YFV17D yellow fever vaccine.

The CDR3 region has the DNA TGTGCCAGCTCACCGTCCTGGACAGGGAGAACTAATGAAAAACTGTTTTTT. Translation: CASSPSWTGRTNEKLFF. This rearrangement joins TRBV18 to TRBJ1-4; 8 bases are shared with TRBD1. Germline-derived CDR1 and CDR2 are KGHSH and LQKENI. This CDR3 is 17 amino acids long. V gave up 3 bases and J gave up 1 base; unmatched junction bases: 7. Supplemented by reference TRBV18 and TRBJ1-4, the full variable domain reads NAGVMQNPRHLVRRRGQEARLRCSPMKGHSHVYWYRQLPEEGLKFMVYLQKENIIDESGMPKERFSAEFPKEGPSILRIQQVVRGDSAAYFCASSPSWTGRTNEKLFFGSGTQLSVL.

The chain uses TRBV12-3 or TRBV12-4 and TRBJ2-6; 8 bases agree with TRBD1. Losses at the gene ends were 8 bases for V and 1 base for J; bases not matched to a gene: 7. The CDR3 runs to 16 residues. The CDR3 region has the DNA TGTGCCAGCCGTACGGACAGGGTTTCTGGGGCCAACGTCCTGACTTTC. This gives the protein CASRTDRVSGANVLTF.

The table lists this clonotype with a few counts. The CDR3 loop reads CASSQTQNRESSPLHF. The CDR3, as DNA: TGTGCCAGCAGCCAGACCCAAAACAGGGAGTCTTCACCCCTCCACTTT. V usage is TRBV7-2 and J usage is TRBJ1-6; a possible D gene is TRBD1 (6 bases). CDR3 length: 16 residues. Germline V CDR1 and CDR2: SGHTA, FQGNSA. Trimming pared 5 bases from V and 9 bases from J, leaving 20 bases between.

This clonotype has a handful of counts. This chain links TRBV4-2 with TRBJ2-7; the match to TRBD1 covers 7 bases. This CDR3 region has 14 residues. With 3 bases clipped from V and 4 bases from J, the junction kept 6 bases outside the gene matches. Germline V gene sequence: CDR1 LGHNA, CDR2 YNFKEQ. CDR3 DNA: TGTGCCAGCAGCCAGGGCCTACAGGGGTACGAGCAGTACTTC. Its protein is CASSQGLQGYEQYF.

This clonotype was observed a few times. This chain connects TRBV20-1 to TRBJ2-7, with TRBD2 matching 13 bases. This CDR3 has 14 residues. Germline loops: CDR1 DFQATT, CDR2 SNEGSKA (reference sequence). Germline trimming cut 4 bases from V and 1 base from J; bases unmatched to any gene: 1. In DNA form, the CDR3 reads TGCAGTGCTAAGGGACTAGCGGGATCCTACGAGCAGTACTTC. This sequence encodes CSAKGLAGSYEQYF.

This clonotype appeared a few times. The chain joins TRBV20-1 to TRBJ1-6, with D perhaps matching TRBD1 (5 bases). The CDR3 runs to 15 residues. With 0 bases removed from V and 9 bases from J, the gap between germline ends came to 15 bases. CDR1 is DFQATT, CDR2 SNEGSKA, per germline (reference sequence). This CDR3 reads CSARDPRAGSSPLHF. The CDR3 bases are TGCAGTGCTAGAGATCCAAGGGCAGGGAGTTCACCCCTCCACTTT.

Notes on this clonotype: Mismatch with germline at one junction end may stem from a read error. The J gene is TRBJ1-1, the V gene TRBV28; the D gene is possibly TRBD1 (6 bases). Per the germline V gene, CDR1 is MDHEN and CDR2 is SYDVKM. CDR3 length equals 13 residues. CDR3 DNA sequence: TGTGCCAGCCTCGGGGGCATGGATGGGGAAGGTTTCTTT. Residues: CASLGGMDGEGFF.

This sequence joins TRBV28 and TRBJ1-6; 9 bases align to TRBD1. This CDR3 contains 15 residues. V shed 7 bases and J 4 bases; nucleotides not matched to a gene: 5. Looked up from germline, CDR1 is MDHEN and CDR2 is SYDVKM. CDR3 sequence reads: CASTSGTGYNSPLHF. The CDR3 DNA follows: TGTGCCAGCACTTCCGGGACAGGGTATAATTCACCCCTCCACTTT.

This chain connects TRBV4-1 to TRBJ1-2; D might be TRBD1 (5 bases). The CDR3 is 16 amino acids. Germline loops: CDR1 MGHRA, CDR2 YSYEKL. Trimming took off 1 base at V and 0 bases at J, with 12 bases between the two ends. The CDR3 nucleotides are TGCGCCAGCAGCCAAGGGGGGACTGGTACTAACTATGGCTACACCTTC. It yields the protein CASSQGGTGTNYGYTF.

This clonotype was detected many times. The genes are TRBV5-1 and TRBJ2-1, with TRBD2 matching 11 bases. Germline assignment: CDR1 SGHRS and CDR2 YFSETQ. The CDR3 consists of 16 residues. V lost 1 base, J lost 5 bases, and 5 bases stayed unmatched. The chain's CDR3 is CASSLPLAGGHNEQFF. The CDR3 DNA reads as TGCGCCAGCAGCTTGCCTCTAGCGGGGGGCCACAATGAGCAGTTCTTC.